The clone carrying this TCR beta chain occurred a few times. The antigen remains undetermined. The germline V gene has CDR1 DFQATT and CDR2 SNEGSKA (reference sequence). CDR3 length: 14 amino acids. The J segment lost 5 bases and the V segment lost 0 bases, leaving 4 bases of the junction unmatched. This sample is drawn from a study of CD8+CD57+ T cells in acquired aplastic anemia. About the research overall: On average, sorted CD4+ and CD8+ cells gave approximately 3.5 ug of DNA. Notes on the study in general: Shared by patients and controls, 25 to 30 CD8+ CDR3s were abundant in patients.

Individuals selected for sequencing had exhibited CD8+CD57+ cell expansion on flow cytometry. Severe acquired aplastic anemia was present in all patients. Genomic DNA acted as the template from which TCR beta VDJ combination and CDR3 sequence profiling were carried out. A single record per CDR3 protein comes from TCRdb applying MiXCR to the reads. The repertoire has hundreds of thousands of distinct CDR3 sequences, less than 35% of them found once; the top ten carry 0.7% to 1%. What was sequenced was sorted CD4+, CD8+, or CD8+CD57+ T cells (not recorded which) from PBMCs. The receptor's source is a human donor with aplastic anemia. V and J are TRBV20-1 and TRBJ1-5; the match to TRBD1 covers 7 bases. The CDR3 reads CSARDNRGHQPQHF. The CDR3 bases are TGCAGTGCTAGAGATAACAGGGGACATCAGCCCCAGCATTTT.